The clone carrying this T cell receptor (beta chain) is deemed medium-sized. The antigen is not known. Amplification of TRBV12-4/TRBJ1-2 clonotypes used adaptor-ligated barcode primers. From the multiplex PCR reads, TCRdb called clonotypes with MiXCR, one entry per CDR3 protein. This sample has around 2,500 distinct CDR3 sequences, with approximately 5% found just once. V was cut by 5 bases and J by 5 bases, with 6 bases left in between. The CDR3 is 11 amino acids. Study-level results: Naive CD4+ cells shared around 13% of tumor Treg sequences.

The sequenced sample was naive CD4+ T cells sorted from blood. Subset: naive CD4+ T cells, CD4+CD45RA+CD25-. J is TRBJ1-2 and V is TRBV12-3 or TRBV12-4; D uncertain. The clonotype comes from a female donor with breast cancer. The CDR3 DNA sequence: TGTGCCAGCAGTCCCGCGTATGGCTACACCTTC. This sequence encodes CASSPAYGYTF.